This TCR beta chain was found in a study of blood T cells in healthy people across ages. The germline V gene has CDR1 ENHRY and CDR2 SYGVKD. The CDR3 loop spans 16 amino acids. The V gene end was trimmed by 0 bases and the J gene end by 3 bases; junction bases not matched to a gene: 4. The use of a sample-barcoded 5' primer and a J-beta primer mix characterized a second PCR of roughly 6 to 11 cycles. The authors tagged each cDNA molecule using a template-switch adaptor with 12 random nucleotides. TCRdb re-called the 5' RACE reads with MiXCR, one entry per CDR3 protein. Among over 950,000 distinct CDR3 sequences listed, just over 50% were seen once.

The clonotype comes from a woman aged 55 to 70 in good health. Sequenced material: blood. This sequence joins TRBV10-3 and TRBJ2-2, with TRBD2 matching over 7 bases. The CDR3 reads CAISESPREDTGELFF. Here the CDR3 DNA reads TGTGCCATCAGTGAGTCGCCCCGGGAGGACACCGGGGAGCTGTTTTTT.